Sequencing of this T cell receptor beta chain was carried out in a study of cytomegalovirus exposure and HLA in healthy donors. In the case of this clone: Its antigen is still unknown.

Use of 60 Vbeta and 13 Jbeta primers characterized the PCR. Generated by immunoSEQ multiplex PCR, the TCRdb table keeps only in-frame clones and is missing some. The ten most abundant clones cover approximately 6.3% of a sample with tens of thousands of clones. General study points: Later analysis showed TCR association rates varying by HLA locus, highest for DRB1 and lowest for HLA-C.

Trimming removed 4 bases from V and 7 bases from J; junction bases left unmatched: 12. The CDR3 is 15 amino acids. CDR1 is SGHTS, CDR2 YDEGEE, per germline. This rearrangement joins TRBV5-8 to TRBJ1-2; 8 bases match TRBD1. The TCR originated in a human donor in good health. Sample: PBMCs. This CDR3 reads CASSPFGQGTIGYTF. The DNA for the CDR3 is TGTGCCAGCAGCCCGTTCGGACAGGGAACGATTGGCTACACCTTC.